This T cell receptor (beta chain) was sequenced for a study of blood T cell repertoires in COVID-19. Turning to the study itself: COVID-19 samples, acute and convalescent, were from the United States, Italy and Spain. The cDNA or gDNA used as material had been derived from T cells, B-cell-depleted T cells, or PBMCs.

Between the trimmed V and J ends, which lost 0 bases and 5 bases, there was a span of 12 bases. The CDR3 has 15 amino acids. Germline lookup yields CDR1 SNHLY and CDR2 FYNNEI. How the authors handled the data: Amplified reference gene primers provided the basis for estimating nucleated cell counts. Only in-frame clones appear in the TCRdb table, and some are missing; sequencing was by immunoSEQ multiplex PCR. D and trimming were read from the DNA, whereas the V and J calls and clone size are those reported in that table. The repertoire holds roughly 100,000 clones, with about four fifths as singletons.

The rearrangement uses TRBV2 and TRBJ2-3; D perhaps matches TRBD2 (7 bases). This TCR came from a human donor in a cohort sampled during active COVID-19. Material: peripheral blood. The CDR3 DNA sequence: TGTGCCAGCAGTGAAGCAAGGGGGGGCATAGATACGCAGTATTTT. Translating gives CASSEARGGIDTQYF.